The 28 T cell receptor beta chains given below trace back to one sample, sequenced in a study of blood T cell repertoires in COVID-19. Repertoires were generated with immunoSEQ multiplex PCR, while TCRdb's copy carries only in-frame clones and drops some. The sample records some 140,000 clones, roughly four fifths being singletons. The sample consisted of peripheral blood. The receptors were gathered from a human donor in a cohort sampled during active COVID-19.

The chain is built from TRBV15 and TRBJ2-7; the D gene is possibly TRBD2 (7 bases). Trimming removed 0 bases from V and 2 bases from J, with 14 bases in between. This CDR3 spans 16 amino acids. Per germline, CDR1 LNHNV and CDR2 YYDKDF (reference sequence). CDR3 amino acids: CATSRDLGGLTYEQYF. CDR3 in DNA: TGTGCCACCAGCAGAGATCTCGGGGGGCTGACCTACGAGCAGTACTTC.

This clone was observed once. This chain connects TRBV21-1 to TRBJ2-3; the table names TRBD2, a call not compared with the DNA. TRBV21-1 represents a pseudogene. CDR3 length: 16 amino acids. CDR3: CASSTPREGRTDTQYF. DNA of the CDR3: TGTGCCAGCAGCACCCCTCGGGAGGGGCGCACAGATACGCAGTATTTT.

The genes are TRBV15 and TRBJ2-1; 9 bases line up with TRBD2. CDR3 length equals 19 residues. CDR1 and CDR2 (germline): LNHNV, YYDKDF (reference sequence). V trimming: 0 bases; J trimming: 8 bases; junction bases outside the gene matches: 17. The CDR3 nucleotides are TGTGCCACCAGCAGAGAGCTGGCGGGGGGGCCTACTCTTCTACATGAGCAGTTCTTC. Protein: CATSRELAGGPTLLHEQFF.

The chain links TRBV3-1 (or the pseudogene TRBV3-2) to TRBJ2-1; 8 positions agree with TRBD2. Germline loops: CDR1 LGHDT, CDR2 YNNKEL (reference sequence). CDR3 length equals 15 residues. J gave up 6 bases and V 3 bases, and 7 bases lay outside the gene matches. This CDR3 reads CASSHVAGFGNEQFF. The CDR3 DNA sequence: TGTGCCAGCAGCCACGTAGCGGGGTTTGGCAATGAGCAGTTCTTC.

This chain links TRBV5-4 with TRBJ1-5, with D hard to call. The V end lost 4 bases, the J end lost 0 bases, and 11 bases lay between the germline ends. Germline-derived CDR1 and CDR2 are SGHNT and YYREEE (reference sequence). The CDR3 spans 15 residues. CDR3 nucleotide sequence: TGTGCCAGCAGCGTCGGAGGATATAGCAATCAGCCCCAGCATTTT. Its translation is CASSVGGYSNQPQHF.

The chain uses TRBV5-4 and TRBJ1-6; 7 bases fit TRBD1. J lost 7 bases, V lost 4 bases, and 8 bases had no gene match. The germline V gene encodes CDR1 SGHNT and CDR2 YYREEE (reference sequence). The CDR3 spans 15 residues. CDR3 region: CASSDRQGANSPLHF. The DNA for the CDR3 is TGTGCCAGCAGCGATCGACAGGGAGCGAATTCACCCCTCCACTTT.

The CDR3 region has the DNA TGTGCCAGCAGCGACACCCGGCCGGGGGGCTACACCTTC. It translates to CASSDTRPGGYTF. The J gene is TRBJ1-2, the V gene TRBV2; D uncertain. Germline V lookup: CDR1 SNHLY, CDR2 FYNNEI. Trimming took 6 bases from V and 8 from J, leaving 16 bases between them. The CDR3 runs to 13 residues.

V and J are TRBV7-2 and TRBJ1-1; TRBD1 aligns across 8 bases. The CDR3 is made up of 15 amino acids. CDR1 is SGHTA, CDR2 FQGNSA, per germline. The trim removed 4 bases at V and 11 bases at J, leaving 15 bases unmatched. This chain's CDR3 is CASSSYYGDRLEAFF. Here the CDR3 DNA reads TGTGCCAGCAGCTCGTACTATGGGGACAGGCTGGAGGCTTTCTTT. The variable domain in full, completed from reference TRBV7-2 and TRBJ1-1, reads GAGVSQSPSNKVTEKGKDVELRCDPISGHTALYWYRQSLGQGLEFLIYFQGNSAPDKSGLPSDRFSAERTGGSVSTLTIQRTQQEDSAVYLCASSSYYGDRLEAFFGQGTRLTVV.

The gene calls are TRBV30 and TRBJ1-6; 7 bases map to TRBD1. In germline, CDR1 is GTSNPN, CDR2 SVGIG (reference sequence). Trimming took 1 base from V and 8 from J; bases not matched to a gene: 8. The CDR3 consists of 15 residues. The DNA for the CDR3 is TGTGCCTGGAGTGGCCCCGGGACAGTCGATTCACCCCTCCACTTT. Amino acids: CAWSGPGTVDSPLHF.

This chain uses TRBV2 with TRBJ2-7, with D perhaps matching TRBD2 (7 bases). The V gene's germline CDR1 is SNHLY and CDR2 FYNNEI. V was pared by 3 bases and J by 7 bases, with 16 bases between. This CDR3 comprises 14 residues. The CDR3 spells CASSEEGGPDEQYF. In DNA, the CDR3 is TGTGCCAGCAGTGAGGAGGGGGGGCCGGATGAGCAGTACTTC.

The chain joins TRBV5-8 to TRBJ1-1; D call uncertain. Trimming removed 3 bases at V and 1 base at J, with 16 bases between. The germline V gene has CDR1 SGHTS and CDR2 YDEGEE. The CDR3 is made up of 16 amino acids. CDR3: CASSSGESLGNTEAFF. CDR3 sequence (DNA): TGTGCCAGCAGCTCGGGAGAAAGTCTCGGGAACACTGAAGCTTTCTTT.

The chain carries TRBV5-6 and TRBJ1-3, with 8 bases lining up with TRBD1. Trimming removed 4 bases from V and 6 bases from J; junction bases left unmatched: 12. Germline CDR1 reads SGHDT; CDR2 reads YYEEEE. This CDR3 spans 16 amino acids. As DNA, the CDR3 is TGTGCCAGCAGCGGACTGACAGGGGCTGTGGTAAACACCATATATTTT. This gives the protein CASSGLTGAVVNTIYF. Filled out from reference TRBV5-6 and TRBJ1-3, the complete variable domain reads DAGVTQSPTHLIKTRGQQVTLRCSPKSGHDTVSWYQQALGQGPQFIFQYYEEEERQRGNFPDRFSGHQFPNYSSELNVNALLLGDSALYLCASSGLTGAVVNTIYFGEGSWLTVV.

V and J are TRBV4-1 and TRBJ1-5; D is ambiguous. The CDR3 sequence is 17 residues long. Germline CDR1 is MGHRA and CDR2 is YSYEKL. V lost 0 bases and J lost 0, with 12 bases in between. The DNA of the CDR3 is TGCGCCAGCAGCCAAGATCCTACCCGTCGTAGCAATCAGCCCCAGCATTTT. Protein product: CASSQDPTRRSNQPQHF.

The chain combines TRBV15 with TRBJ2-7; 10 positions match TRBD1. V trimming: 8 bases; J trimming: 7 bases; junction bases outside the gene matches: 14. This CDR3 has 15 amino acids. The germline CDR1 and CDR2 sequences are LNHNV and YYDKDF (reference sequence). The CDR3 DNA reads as TGTGCCACCCAAAGAGCAGGGACAGGGGTCTTTGAGCAGTACTTC. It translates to CATQRAGTGVFEQYF.

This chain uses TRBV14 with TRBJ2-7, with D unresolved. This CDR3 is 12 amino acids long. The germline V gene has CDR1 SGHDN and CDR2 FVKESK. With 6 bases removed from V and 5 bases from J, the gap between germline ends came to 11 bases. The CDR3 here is CASRASGHEQYF. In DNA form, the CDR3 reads TGTGCCAGCAGGGCGTCAGGCCACGAGCAGTACTTC. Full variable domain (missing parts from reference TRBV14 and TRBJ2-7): EAGVTQFPSHSVIEKGQTVTLRCDPISGHDNLYWYRRVMGKEIKFLLHFVKESKQDESGMPNNRFLAERTGGTYSTLKVQPAELEDSGVYFCASRASGHEQYFGPGTRLTVT.

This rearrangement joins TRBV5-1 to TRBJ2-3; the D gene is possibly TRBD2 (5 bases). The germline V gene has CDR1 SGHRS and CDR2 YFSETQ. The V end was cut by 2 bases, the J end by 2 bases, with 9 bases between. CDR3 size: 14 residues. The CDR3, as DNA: TGCGCCAGCAGCTTCTCCGGGGTCACAGATACGCAGTATTTT. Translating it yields CASSFSGVTDTQYF.

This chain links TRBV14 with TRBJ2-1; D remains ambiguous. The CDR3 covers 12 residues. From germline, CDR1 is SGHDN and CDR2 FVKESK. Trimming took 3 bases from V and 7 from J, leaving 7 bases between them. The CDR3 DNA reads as TGTGCCAGCAGCCAGCCCGGGAATGAGCAGTTCTTC. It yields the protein CASSQPGNEQFF.

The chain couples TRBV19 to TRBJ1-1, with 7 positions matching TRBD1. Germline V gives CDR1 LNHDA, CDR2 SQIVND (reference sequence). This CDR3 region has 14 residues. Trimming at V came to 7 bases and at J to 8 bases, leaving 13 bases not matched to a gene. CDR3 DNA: TGTGCCAGTAATACTCAGGGGACAGTCATAGAAGCTTTCTTT. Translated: CASNTQGTVIEAFF.

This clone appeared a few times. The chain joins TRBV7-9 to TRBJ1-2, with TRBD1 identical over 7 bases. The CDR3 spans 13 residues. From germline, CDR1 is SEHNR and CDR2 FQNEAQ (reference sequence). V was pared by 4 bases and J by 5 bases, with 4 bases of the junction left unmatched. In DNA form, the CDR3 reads TGTGCCAGCAGCTCGACAGGGCTTTATGGCTACACCTTC. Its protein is CASSSTGLYGYTF.

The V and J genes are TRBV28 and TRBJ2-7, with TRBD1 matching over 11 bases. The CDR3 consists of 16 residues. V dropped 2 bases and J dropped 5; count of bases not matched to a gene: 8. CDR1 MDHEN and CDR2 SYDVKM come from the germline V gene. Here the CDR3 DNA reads TGTGCCAGCAGTTTACTACGGACAGGGGGCAGGGACGAGCAGTACTTC. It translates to CASSLLRTGGRDEQYF.

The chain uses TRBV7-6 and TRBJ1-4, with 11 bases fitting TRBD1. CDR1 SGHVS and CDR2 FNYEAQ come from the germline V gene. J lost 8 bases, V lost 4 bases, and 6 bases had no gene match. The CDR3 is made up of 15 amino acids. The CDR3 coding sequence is TGTGCCAGCAGCTCGGCCGGGACAGGGGGAGAAAAACTGTTTTTT. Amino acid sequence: CASSSAGTGGEKLFF. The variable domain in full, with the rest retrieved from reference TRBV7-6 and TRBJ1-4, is GAGVSQSPRYKVTKRGQDVALRCDPISGHVSLYWYRQALGQGPEFLTYFNYEAQQDKSGLPNDRFSAERPEGSISTLTIQRTEQRDSAMYRCASSSAGTGGEKLFFGSGTQLSVL.

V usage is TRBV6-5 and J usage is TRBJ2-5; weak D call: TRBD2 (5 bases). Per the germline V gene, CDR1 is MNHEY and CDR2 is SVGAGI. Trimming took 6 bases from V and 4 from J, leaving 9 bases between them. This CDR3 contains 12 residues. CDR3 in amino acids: CASSYEGETQYF. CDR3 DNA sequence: TGTGCCAGCAGCTACGAGGGAGAGACCCAGTACTTC.

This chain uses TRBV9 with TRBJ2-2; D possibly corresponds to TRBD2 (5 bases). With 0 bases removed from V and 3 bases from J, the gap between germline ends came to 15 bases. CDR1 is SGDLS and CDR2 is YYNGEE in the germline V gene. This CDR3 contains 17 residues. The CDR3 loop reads CASSVAPGDTYTGELFF. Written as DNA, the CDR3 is TGTGCCAGCAGCGTAGCTCCCGGGGATACTTACACCGGGGAGCTGTTTTTT.

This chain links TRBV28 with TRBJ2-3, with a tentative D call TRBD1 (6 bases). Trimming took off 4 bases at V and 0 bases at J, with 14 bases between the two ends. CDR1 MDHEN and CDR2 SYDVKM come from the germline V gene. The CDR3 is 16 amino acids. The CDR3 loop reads CASSSIQGSSTDTQYF. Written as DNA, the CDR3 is TGTGCCAGCAGTTCGATACAGGGTTCAAGCACAGATACGCAGTATTTT.

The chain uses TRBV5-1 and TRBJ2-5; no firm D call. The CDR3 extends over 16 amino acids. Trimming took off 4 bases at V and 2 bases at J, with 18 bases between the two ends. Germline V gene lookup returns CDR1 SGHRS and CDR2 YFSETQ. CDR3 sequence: CASSPVGLGQQETQYF. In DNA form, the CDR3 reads TGCGCCAGCAGCCCAGTGGGCCTCGGTCAACAAGAGACCCAGTACTTC.

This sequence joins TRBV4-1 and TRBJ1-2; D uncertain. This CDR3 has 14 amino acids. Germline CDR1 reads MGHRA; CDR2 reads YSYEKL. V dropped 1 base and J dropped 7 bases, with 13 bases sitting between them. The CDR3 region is CASSQARVVGGYTF. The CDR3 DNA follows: TGCGCCAGCAGCCAAGCGCGGGTGGTAGGTGGCTACACCTTC.

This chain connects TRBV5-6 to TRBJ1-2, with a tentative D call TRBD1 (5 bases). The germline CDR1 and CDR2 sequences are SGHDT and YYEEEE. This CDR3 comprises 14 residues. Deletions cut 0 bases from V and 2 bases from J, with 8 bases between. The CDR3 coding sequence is TGTGCCAGCAGCTTGGGACAGCTGAACTATGGCTACACCTTC. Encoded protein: CASSLGQLNYGYTF.

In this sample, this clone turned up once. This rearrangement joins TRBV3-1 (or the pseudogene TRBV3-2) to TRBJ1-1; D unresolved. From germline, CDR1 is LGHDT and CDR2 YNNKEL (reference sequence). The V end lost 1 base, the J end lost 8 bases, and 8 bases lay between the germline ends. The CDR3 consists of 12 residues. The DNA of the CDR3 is TGTGCCAGCAGCCAAGTCAGTCGCGAAGCTTTCTTT. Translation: CASSQVSREAFF.